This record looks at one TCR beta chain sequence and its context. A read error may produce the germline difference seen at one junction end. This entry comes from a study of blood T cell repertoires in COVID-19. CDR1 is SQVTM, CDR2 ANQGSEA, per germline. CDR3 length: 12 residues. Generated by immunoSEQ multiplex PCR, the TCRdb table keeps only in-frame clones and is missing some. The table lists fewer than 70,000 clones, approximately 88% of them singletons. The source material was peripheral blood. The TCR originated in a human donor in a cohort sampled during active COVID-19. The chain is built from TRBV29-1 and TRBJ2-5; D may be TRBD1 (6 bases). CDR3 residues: CSVLQGQEAQYF. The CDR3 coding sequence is TGCAGCGTCCTCCAGGGGCAAGAGGCCCAGTACTTC.